Shown below are 31 T cell receptor beta chains from a single sample sequenced in a study of blood T cells in healthy people across ages. PCR was performed a second time for about 6 to 11 cycles using a sample-barcoded 5' primer and a J-beta primer mix. Each CDR3 protein gets one entry after TCRdb re-called the 5' RACE reads with MiXCR. The table lists fewer than 950,000 distinct CDR3 sequences, 53% of them singletons. Sequencing used blood. These receptors were collected from a man older than 75 in good health.

The chain uses TRBV11-2 and TRBJ2-3, with 9 bases fitting TRBD2. Germline V lookup: CDR1 SGHAT, CDR2 FQNNGV. The V gene end was trimmed by 3 bases and the J gene end by 14 bases; junction bases not matched to a gene: 24. The CDR3 loop spans 18 amino acids. Here the CDR3 DNA reads TGTGCCAGCAGCTTCCTAATATTAGCGGGAGCGGTGCACAGATACGCGTATTTT. Translation: CASSFLILAGAVHRYAYF. Based on the CDR3 plus reference TRBV11-2 and TRBJ2-3, the full variable domain is EAGVAQSPRYKIIEKRQSVAFWCNPISGHATLYWYQQILGQGPKLLIQFQNNGVVDDSQLPKDRFSAERLKGVDSTLKIQPAKLEDSAVYLCASSFLILAGAVHRYAYFGPGTRLTVL.

This chain links TRBV3-1 with TRBJ2-5, with D hard to call. The J call may be incorrect, as the DNA end agrees better with TRBJ2-7. Looked up from germline, CDR1 is LGHDT and CDR2 is YNNKEL (reference sequence). The CDR3 length is 12 residues. The CDR3 region has the DNA TGTGCCAAAAAACGGGCAATGGGCGAGCAGTACTTC. This codes for CAKKRAMGEQYF.

The chain has TRBV5-1 and TRBJ1-1; D not resolved. The CDR3 covers 14 residues. Per the germline V gene, CDR1 is SGHRS and CDR2 is YFSETQ. The V and J ends lost 4 bases and 4 bases respectively, with 14 bases between them. The CDR3: CASSERAQSTEAFF. DNA for the CDR3: TGCGCCAGCAGCGAGAGGGCCCAATCCACTGAAGCTTTCTTT.

The chain recombines TRBV12-3 or TRBV12-4 with TRBJ2-3; no definite D call. V lost 2 bases and J 2 bases, leaving 8 bases between the germline ends. This CDR3 contains 14 residues. The chain's CDR3 is CASSLMTATDTQYF. The DNA for the CDR3 is TGTGCCAGCAGTTTAATGACTGCCACAGATACGCAGTATTTT.

This clonotype has just a few counts. The chain has TRBV5-1 and TRBJ1-2; TRBD1 agrees at 7 bases. V lost 0 bases to trimming and J lost 4 bases; unmatched junction nucleotides: 3. The CDR3 is 14 amino acids. The germline V gene encodes CDR1 SGHRS and CDR2 YFSETQ. CDR3 nucleotides: TGCGCCAGCAGCTTGGAGAGGACAGGCTATGGCTACACCTTC. Amino acid sequence: CASSLERTGYGYTF.

This chain connects TRBV7-9 to TRBJ2-7; D may be TRBD2 (7 bases). The V gene's germline CDR1 is SEHNR and CDR2 FQNEAQ (reference sequence). The CDR3 extends over 19 amino acids. V gave up 2 bases and J gave up 3 bases, with 26 bases separating them. Written as DNA, the CDR3 is TGTGCCAGCAGCTTACCGAGGGGGGGGCAGGGAACAGGACTCTACGAGCAGTACTTC. It encodes CASSLPRGGQGTGLYEQYF.

Concerning this clonotype: The junction differs from germline at one of its ends, possibly a read error. V usage is TRBV11-1 and J usage is TRBJ2-3; D remains unclear. From germline, CDR1 is SGHAT and CDR2 FQDESV (reference sequence). The CDR3 is 14 amino acids. Here the CDR3 reads CANSSLLLTDTQYF. The CDR3 DNA reads as TGTGCCAACAGCTCGCTGCTCCTCACAGATACGCAGTATTTT.

This clonotype turned up a few times. This rearrangement joins TRBV7-2 to TRBJ2-1, with D perhaps TRBD2 (6 bases). Germline CDR1 reads SGHTA; CDR2 reads FQGNSA. This CDR3 is built from 14 residues. V shed 0 bases and J shed 10 bases, with 13 bases lying between them. The CDR3 DNA is TGTGCCAGCAGCTTAGCCCGTGGGACTCGCGAGCAGTTCTTC. The encoded protein is CASSLARGTREQFF.

There are a few counts of this clonotype. V is TRBV30 and J is TRBJ1-4, with 9 bases identical to TRBD1. The CDR3 consists of 13 residues. Germline-derived CDR1 and CDR2 are GTSNPN and SVGIG (reference sequence). V gave up 4 bases and J gave up 7 bases; unmatched junction bases: 4. The CDR3, as DNA: TGTGCCTGGACCGGGACAGGGACTGAAAAACTGTTTTTT. Translation gives CAWTGTGTEKLFF.

The chain uses TRBV30 and TRBJ2-4; TRBD1 might be the D (6 bases). Gene TRBJ2-7 matches the end of the DNA better, so the J call may be wrong. The CDR3 sequence is 13 residues long. Looked up from germline, CDR1 is GTSNPN and CDR2 is SVGIG (reference sequence). The CDR3 is CAWSLLGGYEQYF. The CDR3, as DNA: TGTGCCTGGAGTCTTTTAGGGGGCTACGAGCAGTACTTC.

This clonotype was recorded a few times. The CDR3 sequence is CASSLREGRNEQFF. CDR3 coding DNA: TGCGCCAGCAGCTTGAGGGAGGGCAGGAATGAGCAGTTCTTC. The rearrangement uses TRBV5-1 and TRBJ2-1; 7 bases agree with TRBD2. There are 14 residues in the CDR3. V was clipped by 1 base and J by 7 bases; unmatched bases: 5. Germline values: CDR1 SGHRS, CDR2 YFSETQ.

CDR3 sequence reads: CASSWKGQGVRYEQYF. CDR3 in DNA: TGTGCCAGCAGTTGGAAGGGACAGGGGGTAAGATACGAGCAGTACTTC. This chain connects TRBV6-2 or TRBV6-3 to TRBJ2-7; the match to TRBD1 covers 11 bases. The CDR3 loop spans 16 amino acids. In germline, CDR1 is MNHEY, CDR2 SVGEGT. J lost 4 bases, V lost 4 bases, and 9 bases had no gene match.

The chain has TRBV9 and TRBJ1-2; D is unclear. Deletions cut 0 bases from V and 8 bases from J, with 8 bases between. From germline, CDR1 is SGDLS and CDR2 YYNGEE. CDR3 length: 12 amino acids. CDR3 loop: CASSVGKSGYTF. CDR3 DNA: TGTGCCAGCAGCGTAGGGAAGAGCGGCTACACCTTC.

This clonotype occurred once. The chain joins TRBV21-1 to TRBJ2-5; TRBD1, as called in the table, went unchecked against the DNA. TRBV21-1 is noted as a pseudogene. The length of the CDR3 is 12 residues. Here the CDR3 reads CASPGTWETQYF. In DNA, the CDR3 is TGTGCCAGCCCTGGGACCTGGGAAACCCAGTACTTC.

The chain carries TRBV5-1 and TRBJ2-2; D perhaps matches TRBD1 (5 bases). Germline V gene lookup returns CDR1 SGHRS and CDR2 YFSETQ. The V end lost 1 base, the J end lost 3 bases, and 10 bases lay between the germline ends. The CDR3 has 15 amino acids. DNA of the CDR3: TGCGCCAGCAGCTTGCAGGGTCCGGACACCGGGGAGCTGTTTTTT. It codes for CASSLQGPDTGELFF.

V usage is TRBV20-1 and J usage is TRBJ2-7; 10 bases line up with TRBD2. V lost 4 bases, J lost 3 bases, and 6 bases stayed unmatched. The CDR3 length is 14 residues. CDR1 is DFQATT, CDR2 SNEGSKA, per germline (reference sequence). CDR3 residues: CSAKLAGAVYEQYF. The CDR3 DNA follows: TGCAGTGCTAAGCTAGCGGGAGCGGTCTACGAGCAGTACTTC.

V gene TRBV2 combines with J gene TRBJ1-1; the match to TRBD1 covers 10 bases. V lost 7 bases and J lost 4; bases outside the gene matches: 6. The germline V gene has CDR1 SNHLY and CDR2 FYNNEI. The CDR3 totals 14 residues. The CDR3 nucleotides are TGTGCCAGCATTGGGACAGGGGTGAGCACTGAAGCTTTCTTT. Its protein is CASIGTGVSTEAFF.

The table lists this clonotype with a few counts. V gene TRBV29-1 combines with J gene TRBJ2-7; 8 positions match TRBD1. CDR1 and CDR2 from the germline V gene are SQVTM and ANQGSEA. The CDR3 contains 11 residues. The ends lost 7 bases at V and 6 bases at J; junction bases unmatched: 5. The CDR3 DNA follows: TGCAGCGCCACAGGGGGTGGCGAGCAGTACTTC. As protein: CSATGGGEQYF.

This clonotype occurred a few times. This chain joins TRBV2 and TRBJ2-4, with D perhaps matching TRBD2 (6 bases). The CDR3 consists of 17 residues. V lost 3 bases and J lost 3, with 18 bases in between. Germline V gene data show CDR1 as SNHLY and CDR2 as FYNNEI. The CDR3 protein is CASSEELPRRGKNIQYF. The CDR3 nucleotides read TGTGCCAGCAGTGAGGAGCTCCCCAGGAGGGGCAAAAACATTCAGTACTTC.

V and J are TRBV5-1 and TRBJ1-1; TRBD1 aligns across 7 bases. The CDR3 runs 14 residues. Germline loops: CDR1 SGHRS, CDR2 YFSETQ. V gave up 4 bases and J gave up 1 base; unmatched junction bases: 4. The CDR3 DNA follows: TGCGCCAGCAGCACGGGGGACAGGAACACTGAAGCTTTCTTT. It is translated as CASSTGDRNTEAFF.

The chain combines TRBV29-1 with TRBJ2-7; no clear D. Germline V CDR1 and CDR2: SQVTM, ANQGSEA. Trimming left V 3 bases short and J 0 bases short, with 6 bases between. The CDR3 loop spans 12 amino acids. CDR3 in amino acids: CSVEASSYEQYF. Here the CDR3 DNA reads TGCAGCGTTGAGGCCAGCTCCTACGAGCAGTACTTC.

The table lists this clonotype with a count of one. The chain carries TRBV5-1 and TRBJ2-6; D not certain. Per the germline V gene, CDR1 is SGHRS and CDR2 is YFSETQ. The CDR3 sequence is 15 residues long. V was shortened by 4 bases and J by 0 bases, with 8 bases between the two germline ends. As DNA, the CDR3 is TGCGCCAGCAGCGACAAAACCTCTGGGGCCAACGTCCTGACTTTC. Its translation: CASSDKTSGANVLTF.

This sequence joins TRBV6-1 and TRBJ1-1, with D possibly TRBD1 on 6 matching bases. The CDR3 consists of 15 residues. Germline CDR1 MNHNS, CDR2 SASEGT. Between the trimmed V and J ends, which lost 7 bases and 1 base, there was a span of 16 bases. The CDR3 nucleotides are TGTGCCAGCATCAACGGAGGGGGTACGAACACTGAAGCTTTCTTT. Protein: CASINGGGTNTEAFF.

In the case of this clonotype: Compared with germline, one end of the junction differs, possibly owing to a read error. V is TRBV12-3 or TRBV12-4 and J is TRBJ2-1; 10 bases are shared with TRBD2. This CDR3 spans 15 amino acids. The CDR3 protein is CASSRTSGKDNEQSF. The CDR3 nucleotides read TGTGCCAGCAGCCGCACTAGCGGGAAGGACAATGAGCAGTCCTTC.

This clonotype has only a few counts. J is TRBJ1-5 and V is TRBV7-2; 8 positions match TRBD1. CDR1 is SGHTA, CDR2 FQGNSA, per germline. V was clipped by 1 base and J by 6 bases; unmatched bases: 5. CDR3 size: 15 residues. This CDR3 is CASSLEQGGRQPQHF. The CDR3, as DNA: TGTGCCAGCAGCTTAGAACAGGGGGGTCGTCAGCCCCAGCATTTT. Based on the CDR3 plus reference TRBV7-2 and TRBJ1-5, the full variable domain is GAGVSQSPSNKVTEKGKDVELRCDPISGHTALYWYRQSLGQGLEFLIYFQGNSAPDKSGLPSDRFSAERTGGSVSTLTIQRTQQEDSAVYLCASSLEQGGRQPQHFGDGTRLSIL.

J is TRBJ2-1 and V is TRBV4-2; TRBD1 matches 10 bases. With the DNA end fitting TRBJ2-7 better, the J assignment may be wrong. The V gene's germline CDR1 is LGHNA and CDR2 YNFKEQ. The CDR3 length is 17 residues. CDR3 nucleotide sequence: TGTGCCAGCAGCCAAGATATCGGGACAGGGGTAGTCAATGAGCAGTACTTC. Translation gives CASSQDIGTGVVNEQYF.

The chain couples TRBV5-5 to TRBJ2-3, with 7 bases identical to TRBD1. Germline V gives CDR1 SGHKS, CDR2 YYEKEE (reference sequence). This CDR3 comprises 15 residues. V lost 4 bases, J lost 2 bases, and 7 bases stayed unmatched. As DNA, the CDR3 is TGTGCCAGCAGCGGCCGACAGGGAAACACAGATACGCAGTATTTT. Translation gives CASSGRQGNTDTQYF.

The rearrangement uses TRBV6-1 and TRBJ2-7; 11 bases agree with TRBD1. With 8 bases clipped from V and 4 bases from J, the junction kept 4 bases outside the gene matches. CDR3 length: 13 amino acids. Germline lookup yields CDR1 MNHNS and CDR2 SASEGT. The CDR3 bases are TGTGCCAGCGCGGACAGGGGGCAATACGAGCAGTACTTC. It translates to CASADRGQYEQYF.

V and J are TRBV6-5 and TRBJ2-7, with D unresolved. The length of the CDR3 is 14 residues. V was clipped by 6 bases and J by 2 bases, with 14 bases between them. Germline V lookup: CDR1 MNHEY, CDR2 SVGAGI. CDR3 DNA sequence: TGTGCCAGCAGCCGAGATCTAATAACCTACGAGCAGTACTTC. It is translated as CASSRDLITYEQYF.

This clonotype was seen only a few times. The chain links TRBV25-1 to TRBJ2-4, with D perhaps matching TRBD2 (6 bases). The J call is in doubt because the DNA end fits TRBJ2-7 better. CDR1 is MGHDK, CDR2 SYGVNS, per germline. The CDR3 length is 13 residues. The CDR3 nucleotides are TGTGCCAGCCGTGGACTATCCCCCTACGAGCAGTACTTC. Its protein is CASRGLSPYEQYF.

The chain joins TRBV7-9 to TRBJ2-1, with TRBD2 as a possible D gene (5 bases). V was cut by 2 bases and J by 0 bases, with 11 bases left in between. CDR1 and CDR2 (germline): SEHNR, FQNEAQ (reference sequence). The CDR3 is 16 amino acids. The CDR3 reads CASSLRPAVSYNEQFF. DNA of the CDR3: TGTGCCAGCAGCTTACGACCAGCGGTCTCCTACAATGAGCAGTTCTTC.